Below, 8 T cell receptor beta chains from the same sample are listed, as sequenced in a study of OX40 agonist ivuxolimab in advanced cancers. Sequencing used immunoSEQ multiplex PCR; TCRdb keeps in-frame clones, though not all of them. The sample carries fewer than 35,000 clones, more than 80% recorded once. The sequencing here drew on CD4+ or CD8+ T cells sorted from blood, taken in a trial of the OX40 agonist ivuxolimab. The receptors were sampled from an adult with an advanced solid tumor such as melanoma, head and neck, liver or kidney cancer.

In its sample, this clone was seen once. The chain employs TRBV6-5 and TRBJ1-2; D is unresolved. The CDR3 consists of 12 residues. Germline lookup yields CDR1 MNHEY and CDR2 SVGAGI. Trimming cost V 6 bases and J 4 bases, with 9 bases left between them. As DNA, the CDR3 is TGTGCCAGCAGCTTCGAGGTCTATGGCTACACCTTC. It codes for CASSFEVYGYTF.

The count of this clone is one. This rearrangement joins TRBV5-1 to TRBJ1-1, with 7 bases lining up with TRBD1. J was trimmed by 5 bases and V by 0 bases; bases with no gene match: 4. The length of the CDR3 is 14 residues. Germline assignment: CDR1 SGHRS and CDR2 YFSETQ. In nucleotides, the CDR3 is TGCGCCAGCAGCTTGGCTCTACAGGGGACTGAAGCTTTCTTT. Translation gives CASSLALQGTEAFF.

The chain recombines TRBV9 with TRBJ1-2; D ambiguous. The CDR3 runs 13 residues. CDR1 SGDLS and CDR2 YYNGEE come from the germline V gene. The V end lost 0 bases, the J end lost 4 bases, and 7 bases lay between the germline ends. The CDR3 is CASSVGPSYGYTF. The CDR3 coding sequence is TGTGCCAGCAGCGTAGGACCTTCCTATGGCTACACCTTC.

Only one count was recorded for this clone. The rearrangement links TRBV9 to TRBJ2-2; D unclear. The CDR3 extends over 16 amino acids. V was cut by 2 bases and J by 4 bases, with 15 bases left in between. Germline CDR1 is SGDLS and CDR2 is YYNGEE. CDR3 in amino acids: CASSVRLAGSTGELFF. Here the CDR3 DNA reads TGTGCCAGCAGCGTGAGGCTTGCTGGCAGCACCGGGGAGCTGTTTTTT.

This clone showed up just once. This chain links TRBV5-1 with TRBJ1-2; TRBD1 agrees at 9 bases. The CDR3 is made up of 14 amino acids. With 3 bases clipped from V and 6 bases from J, the junction kept 6 bases outside the gene matches. CDR1 and CDR2 from the germline V gene are SGHRS and YFSETQ. Here the CDR3 DNA reads TGCGCCAGCAGCTCTCGACAGGGGGTGGATGGCTACACCTTC. Translated, it gives CASSSRQGVDGYTF.

The CDR3 DNA is TGTGCCAGCAGCTTACGGCAGGGGAGCACAGATACGCAGTATTTT. It specifies CASSLRQGSTDTQYF. The V gene is TRBV7-3, the J gene TRBJ2-3; tentatively, D is TRBD1 (6 bases). Germline-derived CDR1 and CDR2 are SGHTA and FQGTGA. The CDR3 totals 15 residues. The V end was cut by 2 bases, the J end by 0 bases, with 9 bases between.

This chain uses TRBV6-6 with TRBJ1-4; tentatively, D is TRBD1 (6 bases). CDR3 size: 14 residues. Germline V gene lookup returns CDR1 MNHNY and CDR2 SVGAGI (reference sequence). Deletions cut 7 bases from V and 5 bases from J, with 14 bases between. This CDR3 is CASKLRDRNEKLFF. The DNA for the CDR3 is TGTGCCAGCAAACTACGAGACAGGAATGAAAAACTGTTTTTT.

The chain carries TRBV7-3 and TRBJ2-3, with 12 bases identical to TRBD2. The V gene end was trimmed by 6 bases and the J gene end by 6 bases; junction bases not matched to a gene: 7. Germline lookup yields CDR1 SGHTA and CDR2 FQGTGA. The CDR3 loop spans 15 amino acids. CDR3 protein: CASRRTSGISDTQYF. CDR3 DNA: TGTGCCAGCAGGAGGACTAGCGGGATCTCGGATACGCAGTATTTT.